This T cell receptor beta chain emerged from a study of cytomegalovirus exposure and HLA in healthy donors. Study-wide context: Around 180 million T cells yielded 120 million or so unique TCR beta sequences, as an earlier analysis found.

In the PCR, 60 Vbeta and 13 Jbeta primers were used. Produced via immunoSEQ multiplex PCR; TCRdb's table is partial and in-frame only. This table has 95,000 to 150,000 clones, roughly three fifths appearing once. The CDR3 is 16 residues long. Germline lookup yields CDR1 PRHDT and CDR2 FYEKMQ (reference sequence). V lost 1 base, J lost 8 bases, and 10 bases stayed unmatched. As concerns this clone: The antigen is not known.

Whole-study results and caveats: Later, an analysis found that common viral pathogens appeared to be linked with several of the most significant clusters. Among donors in an Asian-associated ancestry cluster, a later analysis reportedly found fewer N-insertions than the roughly 700-donor mean.

The origin of this receptor is a man between 18 and 35 years old in good health and CMV-seronegative. The chain links TRBV13 to TRBJ2-1, with 8 bases matching TRBD2. Sequenced: PBMCs. CDR3 sequence reads: CASSLVASGYIHEQFF. The CDR3 nucleotides read TGTGCCAGCAGCTTAGTTGCTAGCGGGTATATCCATGAGCAGTTCTTC.